This T cell receptor beta chain was retrieved from a study of shared clonotypes between healthy human individuals. General study results and limits: Richness estimates generally favored naive over memory subsets.

Points on this clone: Its antigen remains unknown.

As processed by the authors: Quality scores were absent from the junction-only immunoSEQ sequences, so filtering differed. Method: immunoSEQ multiplex PCR; TCRdb's copy keeps in-frame clones and lacks some. V, J and clone size reflect that table, while D and trimming were determined from the DNA. Of about 2,500,000 clones in the sample, around nine tenths were seen once. The V and J ends lost 3 bases and 5 bases respectively, with 24 bases between them. The length of the CDR3 is 17 residues. Germline loops: CDR1 SGHRS, CDR2 YFSETQ. Input material: naive CD4+ T cells sorted from blood. Regarding subset: CD45RA+ positively selected. The sequence came from a man aged 18 to 30 in good health. This chain links TRBV5-1 with TRBJ2-7; D is undetermined. The CDR3 coding sequence is TGCGCCAGCAGCTCCCAAGGGATGAGCAGGAGTGGGGACGAGCAGTACTTC. Translating it yields CASSSQGMSRSGDEQYF.